This T cell receptor beta chain was sequenced for a study of OX40 agonist ivuxolimab in advanced cancers. Across the whole study: In three patients, partial responses were observed, one with hepatocellular carcinoma and two with cutaneous melanoma. General study findings and limits: Those patients achieving a partial response at 0.1-3.0 mg/kg showed among the lowest clonal expansion. There were, on average, more expanded clones in CD8+ T cells than in CD4+.

Concerning this clone itself: Its antigen is currently unknown.

The method was immunoSEQ multiplex PCR; TCRdb's version includes in-frame clones alone and lacks a portion of them. The data contain 90,000 to 100,000 clones, approximately 91% of them singletons. With baseline, cycle 4 day 1, and cycle 7 day 1 as timepoints, blood was sampled. The sequence came from an adult with an advanced solid tumor such as melanoma, head and neck, liver or kidney cancer. Sequencing used CD4+ or CD8+ T cells sorted from blood, obtained in a trial of the OX40 agonist ivuxolimab.

The CDR3 is CASSGYGGVSGNTIYF. DNA of the CDR3: TGTGCCAGCTCGGGATACGGAGGGGTCTCTGGAAACACCATATATTTT. The chain combines TRBV18 with TRBJ1-3; possibly TRBD1 for D (5 bases). Looked up from germline, CDR1 is KGHSH and CDR2 is LQKENI. The V end lost 6 bases, the J end lost 0 bases, and 15 bases lay between the germline ends. The CDR3 is 16 amino acids.